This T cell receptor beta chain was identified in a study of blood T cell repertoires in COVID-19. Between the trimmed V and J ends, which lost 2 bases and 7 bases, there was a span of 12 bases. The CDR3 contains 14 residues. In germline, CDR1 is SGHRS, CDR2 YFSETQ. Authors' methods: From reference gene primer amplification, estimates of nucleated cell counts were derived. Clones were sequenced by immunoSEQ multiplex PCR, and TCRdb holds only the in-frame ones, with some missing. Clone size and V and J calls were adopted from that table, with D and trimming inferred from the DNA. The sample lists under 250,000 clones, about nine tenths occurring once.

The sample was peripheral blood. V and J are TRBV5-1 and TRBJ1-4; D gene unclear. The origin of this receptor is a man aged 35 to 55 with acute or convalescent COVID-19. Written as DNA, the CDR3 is TGCGCCAGCAGCTTCCTTAGGGCGGGTGAAAAACTGTTTTTT. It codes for CASSFLRAGEKLFF.